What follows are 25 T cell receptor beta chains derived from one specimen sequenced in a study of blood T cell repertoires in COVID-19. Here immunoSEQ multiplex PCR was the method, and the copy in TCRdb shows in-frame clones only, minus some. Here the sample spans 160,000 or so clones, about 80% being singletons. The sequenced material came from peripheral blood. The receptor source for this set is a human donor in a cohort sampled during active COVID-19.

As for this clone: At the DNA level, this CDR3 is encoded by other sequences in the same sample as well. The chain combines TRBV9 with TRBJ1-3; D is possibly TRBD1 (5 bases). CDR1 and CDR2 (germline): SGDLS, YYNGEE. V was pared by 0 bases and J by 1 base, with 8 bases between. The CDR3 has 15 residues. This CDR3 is CASSVVGGSGNTIYF. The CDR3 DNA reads TGTGCCAGCAGCGTAGTGGGGGGGTCTGGAAACACCATATATTTT.

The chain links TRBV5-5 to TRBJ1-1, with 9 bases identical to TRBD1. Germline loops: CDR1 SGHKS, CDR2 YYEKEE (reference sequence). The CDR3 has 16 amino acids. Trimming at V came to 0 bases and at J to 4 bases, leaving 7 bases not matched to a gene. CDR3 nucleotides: TGTGCCAGCAGCTTGGATACGACAGGGGGAAGCACTGAAGCTTTCTTT. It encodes CASSLDTTGGSTEAFF.

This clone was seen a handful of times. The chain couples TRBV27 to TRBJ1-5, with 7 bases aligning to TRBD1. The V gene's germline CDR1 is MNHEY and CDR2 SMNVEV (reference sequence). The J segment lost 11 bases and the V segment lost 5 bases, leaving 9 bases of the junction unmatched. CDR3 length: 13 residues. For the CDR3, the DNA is TGTGCCAGCAGTACTCCAGGGGGAAGGGCCCAGCATTTT. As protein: CASSTPGGRAQHF.

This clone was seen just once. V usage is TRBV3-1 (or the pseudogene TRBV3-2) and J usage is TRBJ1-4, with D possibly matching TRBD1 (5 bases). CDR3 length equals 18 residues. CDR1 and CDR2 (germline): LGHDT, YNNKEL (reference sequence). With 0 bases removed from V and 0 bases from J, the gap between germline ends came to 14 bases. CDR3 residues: CASSQEAGLLSTNEKLFF. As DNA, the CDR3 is TGTGCCAGCAGCCAAGAAGCGGGACTGCTCTCAACTAATGAAAAACTGTTTTTT.

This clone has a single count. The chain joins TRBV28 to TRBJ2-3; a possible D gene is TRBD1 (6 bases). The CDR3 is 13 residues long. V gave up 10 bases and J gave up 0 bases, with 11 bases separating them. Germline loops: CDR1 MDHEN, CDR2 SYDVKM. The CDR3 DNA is TGTGCCACCCACACAGGGAGCACAGATACGCAGTATTTT. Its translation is CATHTGSTDTQYF. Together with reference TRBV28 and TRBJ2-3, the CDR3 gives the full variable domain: DVKVTQSSRYLVKRTGEKVFLECVQDMDHENMFWYRQDPGLGLRLIYFSYDVKMKEKGDIPEGYSVSREKKERFSLILESASTNQTSMYLCATHTGSTDTQYFGPGTRLTVL.

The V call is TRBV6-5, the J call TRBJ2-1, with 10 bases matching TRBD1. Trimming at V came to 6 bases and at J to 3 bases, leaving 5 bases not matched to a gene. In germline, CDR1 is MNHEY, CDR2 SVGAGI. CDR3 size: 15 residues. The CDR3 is CASRHRDRGYNEQFF. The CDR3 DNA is TGTGCCAGCAGGCACCGGGACAGGGGCTACAATGAGCAGTTCTTC.

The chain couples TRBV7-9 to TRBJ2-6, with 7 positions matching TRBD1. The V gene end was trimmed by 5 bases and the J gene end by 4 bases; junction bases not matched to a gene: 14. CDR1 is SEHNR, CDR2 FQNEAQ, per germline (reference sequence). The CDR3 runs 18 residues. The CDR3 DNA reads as TGTGCCAGCAGCGTGACAGGGTCGGGTTTTTGGGGGGCCAACGTCCTGACTTTC. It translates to CASSVTGSGFWGANVLTF.

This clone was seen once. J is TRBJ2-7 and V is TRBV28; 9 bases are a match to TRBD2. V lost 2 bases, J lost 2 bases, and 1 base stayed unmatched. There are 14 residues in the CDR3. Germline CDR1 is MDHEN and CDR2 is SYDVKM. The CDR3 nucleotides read TGTGCCAGCAGTTTAGCGGGAGGGCCCTACGAGCAGTACTTC. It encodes CASSLAGGPYEQYF.

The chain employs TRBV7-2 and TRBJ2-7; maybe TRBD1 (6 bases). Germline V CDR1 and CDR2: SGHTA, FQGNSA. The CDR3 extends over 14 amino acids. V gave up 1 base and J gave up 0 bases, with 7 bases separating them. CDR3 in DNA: TGTGCCAGCAGCTTAGGGACAGTCTCCTACGAGCAGTACTTC. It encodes CASSLGTVSYEQYF.

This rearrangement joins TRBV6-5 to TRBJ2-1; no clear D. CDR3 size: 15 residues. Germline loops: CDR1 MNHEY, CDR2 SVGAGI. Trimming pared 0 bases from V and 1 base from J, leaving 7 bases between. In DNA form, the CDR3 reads TGTGCCAGCAGTTACTCAAGAGGTTCCTACAATGAGCAGTTCTTC. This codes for CASSYSRGSYNEQFF.

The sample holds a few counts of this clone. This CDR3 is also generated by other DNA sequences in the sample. Written as DNA, the CDR3 is TGTGCCAGCAGTTTGTCGGACAGGGCTAACACCATATATTTT. It yields the protein CASSLSDRANTIYF. The rearrangement uses TRBV27 and TRBJ1-3, with 8 bases identical to TRBD1. CDR3 length: 14 amino acids. Germline V lookup: CDR1 MNHEY, CDR2 SMNVEV (reference sequence). V dropped 3 bases and J dropped 7; count of bases not matched to a gene: 5.

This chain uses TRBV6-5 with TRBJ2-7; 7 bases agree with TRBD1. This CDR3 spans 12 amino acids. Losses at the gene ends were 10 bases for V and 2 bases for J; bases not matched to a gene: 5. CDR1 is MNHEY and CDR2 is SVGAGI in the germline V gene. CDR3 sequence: CATPGQPYEQYF. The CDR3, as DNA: TGTGCCACTCCGGGACAGCCCTACGAGCAGTACTTC.

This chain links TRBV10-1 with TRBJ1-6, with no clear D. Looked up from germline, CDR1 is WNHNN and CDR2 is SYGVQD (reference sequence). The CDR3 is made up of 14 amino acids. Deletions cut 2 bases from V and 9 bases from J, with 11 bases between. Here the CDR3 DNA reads TGCGCCAGCAGTGAGAACAATAGAGGTTCACCCCTCCACTTT. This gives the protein CASSENNRGSPLHF.

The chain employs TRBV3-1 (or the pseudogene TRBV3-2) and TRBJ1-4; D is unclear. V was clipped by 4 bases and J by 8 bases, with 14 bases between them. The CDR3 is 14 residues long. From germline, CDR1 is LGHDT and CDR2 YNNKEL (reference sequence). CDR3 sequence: CASSPTLAGEKLFF. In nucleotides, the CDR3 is TGTGCCAGCAGCCCGACCTTGGCAGGCGAAAAACTGTTTTTT.

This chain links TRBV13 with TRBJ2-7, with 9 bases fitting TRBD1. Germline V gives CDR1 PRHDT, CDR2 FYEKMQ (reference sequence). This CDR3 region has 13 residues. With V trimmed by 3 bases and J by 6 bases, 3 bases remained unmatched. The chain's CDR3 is CASSFDRGGEQYF. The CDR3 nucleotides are TGTGCCAGCAGCTTCGACAGGGGGGGCGAGCAGTACTTC. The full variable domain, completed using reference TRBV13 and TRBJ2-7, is AAGVIQSPRHLIKEKRETATLKCYPIPRHDTVYWYQQGPGQDPQFLISFYEKMQSDKGSIPDRFSAQQFSDYHSELNMSSLELGDSALYFCASSFDRGGEQYFGPGTRLTVT.

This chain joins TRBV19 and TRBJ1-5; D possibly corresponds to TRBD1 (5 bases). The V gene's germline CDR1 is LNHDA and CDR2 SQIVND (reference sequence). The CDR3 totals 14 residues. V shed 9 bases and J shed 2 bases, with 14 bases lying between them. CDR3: CASQGDLGNQPQHF. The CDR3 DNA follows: TGTGCCAGCCAAGGGGATTTGGGCAATCAGCCCCAGCATTTT.

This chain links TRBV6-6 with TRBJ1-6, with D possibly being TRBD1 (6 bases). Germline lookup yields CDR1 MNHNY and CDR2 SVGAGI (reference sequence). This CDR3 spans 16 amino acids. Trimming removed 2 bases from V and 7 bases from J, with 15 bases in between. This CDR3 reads CASSYPSTGLNSPLHF. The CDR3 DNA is TGTGCCAGCAGTTACCCTAGCACAGGGCTAAATTCACCCCTCCACTTT.

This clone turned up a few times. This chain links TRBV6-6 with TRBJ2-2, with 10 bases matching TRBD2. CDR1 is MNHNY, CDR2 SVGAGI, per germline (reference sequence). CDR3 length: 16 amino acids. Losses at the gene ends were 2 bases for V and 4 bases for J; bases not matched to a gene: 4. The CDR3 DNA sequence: TGTGCCAGCAGTTACGGGGCTAGCGGGGGCACCGGGGAGCTGTTTTTT. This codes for CASSYGASGGTGELFF.

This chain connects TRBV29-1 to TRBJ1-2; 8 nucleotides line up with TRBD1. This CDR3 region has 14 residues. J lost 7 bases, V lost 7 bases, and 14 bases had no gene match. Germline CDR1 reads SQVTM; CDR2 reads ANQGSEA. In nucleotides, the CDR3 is TGCAGCGCTGTGACAGGGGCTAGAAGGGCTGGCTACACCTTC. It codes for CSAVTGARRAGYTF.

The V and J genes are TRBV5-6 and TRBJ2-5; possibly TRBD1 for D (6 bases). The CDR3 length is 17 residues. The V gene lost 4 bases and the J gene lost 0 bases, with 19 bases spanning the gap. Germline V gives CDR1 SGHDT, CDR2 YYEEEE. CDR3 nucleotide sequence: TGTGCCAGCAGCCCCGGCCCCGGGACATATAACCAAGAGACCCAGTACTTC. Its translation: CASSPGPGTYNQETQYF. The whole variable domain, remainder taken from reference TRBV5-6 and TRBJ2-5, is DAGVTQSPTHLIKTRGQQVTLRCSPKSGHDTVSWYQQALGQGPQFIFQYYEEEERQRGNFPDRFSGHQFPNYSSELNVNALLLGDSALYLCASSPGPGTYNQETQYFGPGTRLLVL.

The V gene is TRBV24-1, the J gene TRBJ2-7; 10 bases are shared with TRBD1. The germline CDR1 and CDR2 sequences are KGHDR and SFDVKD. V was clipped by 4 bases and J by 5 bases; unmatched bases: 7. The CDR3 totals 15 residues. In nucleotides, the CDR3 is TGTGCCACCAGTGAGTCCGGGACAGGGGTCCACGAGCAGTACTTC. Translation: CATSESGTGVHEQYF.

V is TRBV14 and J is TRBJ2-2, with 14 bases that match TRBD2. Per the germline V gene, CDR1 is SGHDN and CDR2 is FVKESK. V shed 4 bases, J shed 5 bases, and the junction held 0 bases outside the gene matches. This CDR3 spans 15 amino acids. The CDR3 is CASSRTSGGTGELFF. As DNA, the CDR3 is TGTGCCAGCAGCCGGACTAGCGGGGGGACCGGGGAGCTGTTTTTT.

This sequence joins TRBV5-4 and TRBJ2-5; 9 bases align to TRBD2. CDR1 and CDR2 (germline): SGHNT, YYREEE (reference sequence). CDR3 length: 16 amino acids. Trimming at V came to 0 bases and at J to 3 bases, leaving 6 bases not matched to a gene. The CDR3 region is CASSLGQREAEETQYF. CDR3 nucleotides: TGTGCCAGCAGCTTGGGCCAGCGGGAGGCCGAAGAGACCCAGTACTTC.

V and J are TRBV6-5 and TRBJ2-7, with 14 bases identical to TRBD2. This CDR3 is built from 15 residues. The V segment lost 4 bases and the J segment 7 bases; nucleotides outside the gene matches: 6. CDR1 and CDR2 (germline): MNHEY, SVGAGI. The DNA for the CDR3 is TGTGCCAGCAGTTCCGGGACTAGCGGGAGTGGTGAGCAGTACTTC. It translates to CASSSGTSGSGEQYF.

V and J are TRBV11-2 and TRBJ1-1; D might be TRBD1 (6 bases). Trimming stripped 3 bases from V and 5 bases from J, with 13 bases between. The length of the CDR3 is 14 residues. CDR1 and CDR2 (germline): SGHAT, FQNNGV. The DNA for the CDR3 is TGTGCCAGCAGCTTCTCAGGGGCTCAAACTGAAGCTTTCTTT. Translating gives CASSFSGAQTEAFF.